This T cell receptor beta chain was sequenced in a study of CD8+ T cells in alopecia areata. Study information: The drug, oral tofacitinib, was given to treated patients at 5 to 10 mg twice daily. Study-level results: TCR sharing across patients was less clear than in mice, possibly HLA-related.

RNA extraction was followed by reverse transcription into cDNA, which acted as the sequencing template. Here immunoSEQ multiplex PCR was the method, and the copy in TCRdb shows in-frame clones only, minus some. Of roughly 250,000 clones listed, about two thirds are singletons. Germline CDR1 reads GTSNPN; CDR2 reads SVGIG (reference sequence). V was pared by 0 bases and J by 0 bases, with 21 bases between. CDR3 length: 20 amino acids. Ten or more counts support this clone. Its antigen is currently unknown. This TCR derives from a human donor with alopecia areata. The specimen comprised CD4+ T cells sorted from blood, sampled at week 0. This rearrangement joins TRBV30 to TRBJ2-6; D is unclear. The CDR3: CAWSVRALLTHSSGANVLTF. As DNA, the CDR3 is TGTGCCTGGAGTGTAAGGGCGCTATTGACCCACAGCTCTGGGGCCAACGTCCTGACTTTC. Filled out from reference TRBV30 and TRBJ2-6, the complete variable domain reads SQTIHQWPATLVQPVGSPLSLECTVEGTSNPNLYWYRQAAGRGLQLLFYSVGIGQISSEVPQNLSASRPQDRQFILSSKKLLLSDSGFYLCAWSVRALLTHSSGANVLTFGAGSRLTVL.